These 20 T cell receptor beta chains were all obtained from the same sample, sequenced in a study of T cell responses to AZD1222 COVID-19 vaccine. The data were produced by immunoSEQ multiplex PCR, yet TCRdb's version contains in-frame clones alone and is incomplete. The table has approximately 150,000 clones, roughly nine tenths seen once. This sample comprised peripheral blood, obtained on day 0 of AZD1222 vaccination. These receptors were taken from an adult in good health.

The CDR3 is CASSIEGQGYGYTF. The CDR3 nucleotides are TGTGCCAGTAGTATAGAGGGACAGGGATATGGCTACACCTTC. The rearrangement joins TRBV19 to TRBJ1-2; 9 nucleotides align to TRBD1. This CDR3 comprises 14 residues. The germline CDR1 and CDR2 sequences are LNHDA and SQIVND (reference sequence). V shed 0 bases, J shed 5 bases, and the junction held 1 base outside the gene matches. The full variable domain, in which reference TRBV19 and TRBJ1-2 provide the parts outside the CDR3, is DGGITQSPKYLFRKEGQNVTLSCEQNLNHDAMYWYRQDPGQGLRLIYYSQIVNDFQKGDIAEGYSVSREKKESFPLTVTSAQKNPTAFYLCASSIEGQGYGYTFGSGTRLTVV.

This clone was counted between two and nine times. DNA of the CDR3: TGTGCCAGCAGTCCCTCTTTAGGGGGGGCATCTGTCTACGAGCAGTACTTC. This encodes CASSPSLGGASVYEQYF. V and J are TRBV6-2 or TRBV6-3 and TRBJ2-7; TRBD2 is a possible D gene (7 bases). Trimming cost V 5 bases and J 3 bases, with 23 bases left between them. This CDR3 spans 17 amino acids. Looked up from germline, CDR1 is MNHEY and CDR2 is SVGEGT.

The CDR3 DNA reads TGTGCCACGGAGACAGGAAATTCACCCCTCCACTTT. This sequence encodes CATETGNSPLHF. The chain has TRBV10-3 and TRBJ1-6, with D possibly matching TRBD1 (6 bases). The CDR3 consists of 12 residues. With 10 bases removed from V and 7 bases from J, the gap between germline ends came to 11 bases. Germline V CDR1 and CDR2: ENHRY, SYGVKD.

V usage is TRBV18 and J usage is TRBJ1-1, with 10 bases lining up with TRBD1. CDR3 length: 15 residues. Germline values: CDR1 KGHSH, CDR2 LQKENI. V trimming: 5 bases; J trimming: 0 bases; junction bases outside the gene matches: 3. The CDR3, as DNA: TGTGCCAGCTCAATGACAGGGGGCCTGAACACTGAAGCTTTCTTT. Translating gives CASSMTGGLNTEAFF.

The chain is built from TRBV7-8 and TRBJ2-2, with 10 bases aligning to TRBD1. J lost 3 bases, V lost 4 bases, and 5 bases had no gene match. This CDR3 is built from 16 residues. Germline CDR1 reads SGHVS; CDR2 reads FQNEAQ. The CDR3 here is CASSSQGQGYTGELFF. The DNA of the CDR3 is TGTGCCAGCAGCTCACAGGGACAGGGGTACACCGGGGAGCTGTTTTTT. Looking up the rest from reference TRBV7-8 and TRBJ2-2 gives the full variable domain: GAGVSQSPRYKVAKRGQDVALRCDPISGHVSLFWYQQALGQGPEFLTYFQNEAQLDKSGLPSDRFFAERPEGSVSTLKIQRTQQEDSAVYLCASSSQGQGYTGELFFGEGSRLTVL.

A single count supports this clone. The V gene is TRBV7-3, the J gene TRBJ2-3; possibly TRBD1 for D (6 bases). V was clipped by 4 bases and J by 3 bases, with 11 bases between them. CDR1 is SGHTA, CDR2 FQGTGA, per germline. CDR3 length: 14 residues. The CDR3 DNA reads TGTGCCAGCAGCTCCGGCAGGGGTACAGATACGCAGTATTTT. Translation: CASSSGRGTDTQYF.

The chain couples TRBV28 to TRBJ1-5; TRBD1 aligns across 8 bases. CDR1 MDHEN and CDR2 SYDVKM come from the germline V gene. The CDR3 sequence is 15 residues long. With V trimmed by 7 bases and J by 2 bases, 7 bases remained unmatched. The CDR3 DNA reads TGTGCCAGCAACTCAGGGGGCCTTCGCAATCAGCCCCAGCATTTT. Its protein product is CASNSGGLRNQPQHF. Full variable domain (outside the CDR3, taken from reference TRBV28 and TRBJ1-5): DVKVTQSSRYLVKRTGEKVFLECVQDMDHENMFWYRQDPGLGLRLIYFSYDVKMKEKGDIPEGYSVSREKKERFSLILESASTNQTSMYLCASNSGGLRNQPQHFGDGTRLSIL.

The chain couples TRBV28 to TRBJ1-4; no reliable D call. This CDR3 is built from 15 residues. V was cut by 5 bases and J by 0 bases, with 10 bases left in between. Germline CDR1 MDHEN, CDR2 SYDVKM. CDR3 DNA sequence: TGTGCCAGCAGTGGGTCTTCCGCAACTAATGAAAAACTGTTTTTT. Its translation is CASSGSSATNEKLFF.

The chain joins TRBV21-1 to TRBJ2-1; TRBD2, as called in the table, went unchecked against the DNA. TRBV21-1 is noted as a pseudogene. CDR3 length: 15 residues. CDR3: CASSNRGGGWDEQFF. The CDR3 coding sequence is TGTGCCAGCAGCAATCGGGGGGGTGGATGGGATGAGCAGTTCTTC.

CDR3 sequence (DNA): TGTGCCAGCAGCTTAAACAGGGGCGGCACAGATACGCAGTATTTT. Translating gives CASSLNRGGTDTQYF. J is TRBJ2-3 and V is TRBV7-3, with 7 nucleotides matching TRBD1. The V and J ends lost 1 base and 1 base, in that order; junction bases with no gene match: 2. Germline V CDR1 and CDR2: SGHTA, FQGTGA. The CDR3 spans 15 residues.

The CDR3: CASSLAPASGEETQYF. Written as DNA, the CDR3 is TGTGCCAGCAGCTTGGCCCCAGCCTCGGGTGAGGAGACCCAGTACTTC. The chain joins TRBV5-4 to TRBJ2-5, with D unresolved. Germline CDR1 and CDR2: SGHNT and YYREEE (reference sequence). V lost 0 bases and J lost 5, with 17 bases in between. The CDR3 is made up of 16 amino acids. The variable domain in full, completed from reference TRBV5-4 and TRBJ2-5, reads ETGVTQSPTHLIKTRGQQVTLRCSSQSGHNTVSWYQQALGQGPQFIFQYYREEENGRGNFPPRFSGLQFPNYSSELNVNALELDDSALYLCASSLAPASGEETQYFGPGTRLLVL.

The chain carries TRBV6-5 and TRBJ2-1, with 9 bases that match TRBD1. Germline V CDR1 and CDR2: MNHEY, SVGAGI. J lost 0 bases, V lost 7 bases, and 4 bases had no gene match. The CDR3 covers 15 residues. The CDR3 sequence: CASKSTGGSYNEQFF. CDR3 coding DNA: TGTGCCAGCAAGTCGACAGGGGGCTCCTACAATGAGCAGTTCTTC.

The CDR3 here is CASSLVPGLAGGLEFF. The CDR3 bases are TGCGCCAGCAGCTTGGTACCGGGACTAGCGGGAGGGTTAGAGTTCTTC. The chain is built from TRBV5-1 and TRBJ2-1, with TRBD2 matching over 16 bases. CDR1 SGHRS and CDR2 YFSETQ come from the germline V gene. There are 16 residues in the CDR3. V gave up 0 bases and J gave up 14 bases; unmatched junction bases: 8.

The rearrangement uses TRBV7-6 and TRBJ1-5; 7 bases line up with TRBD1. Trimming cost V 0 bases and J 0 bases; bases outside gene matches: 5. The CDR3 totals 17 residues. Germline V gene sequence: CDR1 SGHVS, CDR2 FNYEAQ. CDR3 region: CASSLAGQYPSNQPQHF. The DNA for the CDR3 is TGTGCCAGCAGCTTAGCGGGACAGTACCCTAGCAATCAGCCCCAGCATTTT.

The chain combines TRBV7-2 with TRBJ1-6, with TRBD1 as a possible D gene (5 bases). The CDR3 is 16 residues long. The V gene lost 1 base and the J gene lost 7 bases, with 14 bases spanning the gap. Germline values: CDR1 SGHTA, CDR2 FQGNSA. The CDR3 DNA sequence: TGTGCCAGCAGCTTAGTAGGGGCAGCACGGAATTCACCCCTCCACTTT. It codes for CASSLVGAARNSPLHF.

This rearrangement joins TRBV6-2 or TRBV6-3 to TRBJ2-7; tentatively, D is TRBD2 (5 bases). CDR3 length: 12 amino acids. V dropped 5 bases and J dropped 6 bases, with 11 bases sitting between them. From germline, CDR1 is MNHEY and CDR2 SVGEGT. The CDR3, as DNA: TGTGCCAGCAGTACTAGGAGGTCCGAGCAGTACTTC. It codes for CASSTRRSEQYF.

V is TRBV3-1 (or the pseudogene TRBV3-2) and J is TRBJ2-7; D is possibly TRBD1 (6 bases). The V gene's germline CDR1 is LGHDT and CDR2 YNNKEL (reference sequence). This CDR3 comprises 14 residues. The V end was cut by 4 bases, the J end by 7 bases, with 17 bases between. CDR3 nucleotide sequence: TGTGCCAGCAGCCCAGTAGGGGGAGCGAGGGAGCAGTACTTC. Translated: CASSPVGGAREQYF.

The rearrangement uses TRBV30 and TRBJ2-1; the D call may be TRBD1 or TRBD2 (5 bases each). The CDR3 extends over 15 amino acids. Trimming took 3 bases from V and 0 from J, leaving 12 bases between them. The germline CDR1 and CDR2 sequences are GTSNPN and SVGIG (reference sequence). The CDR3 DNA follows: TGTGCCTGGAGGAGGGGCGTTAGCTCCTACAATGAGCAGTTCTTC. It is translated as CAWRRGVSSYNEQFF.

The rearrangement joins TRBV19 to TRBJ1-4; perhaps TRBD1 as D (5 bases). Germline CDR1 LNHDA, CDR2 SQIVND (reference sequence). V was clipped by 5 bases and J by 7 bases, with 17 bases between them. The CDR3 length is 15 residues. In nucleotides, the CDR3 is TGTGCCAGTAGTGACGGGGCCCGCGAGGGTGAAAAACTGTTTTTT. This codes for CASSDGAREGEKLFF.

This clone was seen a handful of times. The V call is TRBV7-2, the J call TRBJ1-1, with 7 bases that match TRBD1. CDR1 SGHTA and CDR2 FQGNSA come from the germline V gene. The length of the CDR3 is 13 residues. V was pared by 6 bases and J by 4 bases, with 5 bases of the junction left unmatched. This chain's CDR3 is CASRFTGVTEAFF. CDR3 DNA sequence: TGTGCCAGCAGGTTCACAGGGGTCACTGAAGCTTTCTTT.